This T cell receptor (beta chain) was identified during a study of neoadjuvant nivolumab and ipilimumab in lung cancer. Overall study results and limits: TCR richness and clonality were higher in tumors than adjacent uninvolved lung.

Remarks on this clone: Its specificity is not known.

Germline trimming cut 2 bases from V and 9 bases from J; bases unmatched to any gene: 7. Germline CDR1 reads SEHNR; CDR2 reads FQNEAQ (reference sequence). The CDR3 runs to 15 residues. Profiling relied on immunoSEQ multiplex PCR, and the TCRdb table lists in-frame clones only, not all of them. The table includes around 17,000 clones, approximately 76% detected once. Sequencing used tumor tissue, obtained after neoadjuvant nivolumab, alone or with ipilimumab, at or shortly before surgery. The J gene is TRBJ2-1, the V gene TRBV7-9; 10 bases map to TRBD2. This TCR was sampled from an adult with non-small cell lung cancer. Here the CDR3 DNA reads TGTGCCAGCAGCTTAAGGCTAGCGGGGGTGGTTGAGCAGTTCTTC. Translation gives CASSLRLAGVVEQFF.